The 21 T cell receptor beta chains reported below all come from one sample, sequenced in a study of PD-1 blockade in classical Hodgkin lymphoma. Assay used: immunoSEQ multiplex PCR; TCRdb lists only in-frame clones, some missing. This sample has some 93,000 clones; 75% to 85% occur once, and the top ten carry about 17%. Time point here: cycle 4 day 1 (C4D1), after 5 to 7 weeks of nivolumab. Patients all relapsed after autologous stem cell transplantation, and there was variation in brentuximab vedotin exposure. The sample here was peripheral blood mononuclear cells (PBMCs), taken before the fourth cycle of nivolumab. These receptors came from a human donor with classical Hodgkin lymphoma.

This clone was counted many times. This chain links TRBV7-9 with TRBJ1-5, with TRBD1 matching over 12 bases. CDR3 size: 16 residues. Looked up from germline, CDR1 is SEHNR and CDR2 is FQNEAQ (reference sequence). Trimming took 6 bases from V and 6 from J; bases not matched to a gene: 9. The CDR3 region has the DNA TGTGCCAGCAGTTTTGCCGGGACAGGGGGCACTCAGCCCCAGCATTTT. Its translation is CASSFAGTGGTQPQHF.

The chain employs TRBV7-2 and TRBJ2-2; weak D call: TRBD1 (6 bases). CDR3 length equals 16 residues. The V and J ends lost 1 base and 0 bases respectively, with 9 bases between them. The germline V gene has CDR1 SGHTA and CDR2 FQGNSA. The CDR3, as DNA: TGTGCCAGCAGCTTAGTGAGGACAGCGAACACCGGGGAGCTGTTTTTT. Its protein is CASSLVRTANTGELFF. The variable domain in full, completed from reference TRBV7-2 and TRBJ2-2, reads GAGVSQSPSNKVTEKGKDVELRCDPISGHTALYWYRQSLGQGLEFLIYFQGNSAPDKSGLPSDRFSAERTGGSVSTLTIQRTQQEDSAVYLCASSLVRTANTGELFFGEGSRLTVL.

The DNA for the CDR3 is TGTGCCAGCAGCCCCTCGGGACAGGGGGCCGAGACCCAGTACTTC. Its translation: CASSPSGQGAETQYF. V gene TRBV7-7 combines with J gene TRBJ2-5, with 12 bases aligning to TRBD1. The CDR3 is 15 amino acids. CDR1 and CDR2 from the germline V gene are SSHAT and FNYEAQ (reference sequence). J gave up 5 bases and V 5 bases, and 6 bases lay outside the gene matches.

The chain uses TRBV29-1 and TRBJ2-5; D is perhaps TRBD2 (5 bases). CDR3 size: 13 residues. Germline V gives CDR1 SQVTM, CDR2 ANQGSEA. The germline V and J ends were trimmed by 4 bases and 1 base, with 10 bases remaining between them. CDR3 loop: CSVVPGSQETQYF. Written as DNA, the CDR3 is TGCAGCGTTGTCCCGGGGTCCCAAGAGACCCAGTACTTC.

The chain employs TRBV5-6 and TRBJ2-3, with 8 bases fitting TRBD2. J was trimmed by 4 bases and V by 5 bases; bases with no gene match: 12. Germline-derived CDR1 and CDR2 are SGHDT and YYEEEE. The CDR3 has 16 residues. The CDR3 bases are TGTGCCAGCAGTATCCTGGCGGGAGGCTCGGCAGATACGCAGTATTTT. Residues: CASSILAGGSADTQYF.

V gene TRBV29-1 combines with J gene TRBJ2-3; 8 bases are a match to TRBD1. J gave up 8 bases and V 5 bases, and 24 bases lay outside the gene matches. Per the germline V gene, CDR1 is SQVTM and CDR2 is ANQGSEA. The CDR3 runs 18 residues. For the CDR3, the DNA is TGCAGCGTTCAGGGGGCGCCGCCGGGACTCCAGCCCGTTGGTACGCAGTATTTT. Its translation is CSVQGAPPGLQPVGTQYF.

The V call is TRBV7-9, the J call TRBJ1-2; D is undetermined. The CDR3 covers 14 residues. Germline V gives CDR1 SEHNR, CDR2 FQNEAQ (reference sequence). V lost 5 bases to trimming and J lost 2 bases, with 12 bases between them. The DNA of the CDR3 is TGTGCCAGCAGCAGGGCCAGTGAAAACTATGGCTACACCTTC. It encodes CASSRASENYGYTF.

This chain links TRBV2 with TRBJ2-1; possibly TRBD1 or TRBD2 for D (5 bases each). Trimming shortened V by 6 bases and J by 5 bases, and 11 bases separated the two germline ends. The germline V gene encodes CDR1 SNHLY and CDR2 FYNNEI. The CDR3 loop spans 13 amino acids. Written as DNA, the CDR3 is TGTGCCAGCAGGGGGGACGGAAACAATGAGCAGTTCTTC. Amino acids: CASRGDGNNEQFF.

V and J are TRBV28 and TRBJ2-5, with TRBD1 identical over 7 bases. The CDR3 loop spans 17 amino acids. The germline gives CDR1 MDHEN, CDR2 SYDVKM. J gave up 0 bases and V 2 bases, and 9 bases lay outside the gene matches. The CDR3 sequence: CASSLGSGQHYQETQYF. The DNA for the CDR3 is TGTGCCAGCAGTTTAGGGTCGGGACAGCACTACCAAGAGACCCAGTACTTC.

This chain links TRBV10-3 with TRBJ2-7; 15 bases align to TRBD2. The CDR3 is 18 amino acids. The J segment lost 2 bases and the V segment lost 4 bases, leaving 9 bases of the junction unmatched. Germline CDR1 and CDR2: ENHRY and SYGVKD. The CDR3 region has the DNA TGTGCCATCAGTGGTCCCGGGACTAGCGGGAGGAGCACCTACGAGCAGTACTTC. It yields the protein CAISGPGTSGRSTYEQYF.

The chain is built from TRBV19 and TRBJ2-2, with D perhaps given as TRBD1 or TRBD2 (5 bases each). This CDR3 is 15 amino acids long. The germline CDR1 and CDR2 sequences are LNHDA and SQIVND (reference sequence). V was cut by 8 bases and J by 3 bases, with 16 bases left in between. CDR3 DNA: TGTGCCAGTGTAAGTGGGACCTCTTACACCGGGGAGCTGTTTTTT. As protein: CASVSGTSYTGELFF.

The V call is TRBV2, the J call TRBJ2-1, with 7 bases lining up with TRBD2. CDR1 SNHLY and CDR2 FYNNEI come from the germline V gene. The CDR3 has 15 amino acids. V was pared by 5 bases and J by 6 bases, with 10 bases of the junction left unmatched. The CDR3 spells CASSPGTTPPNEQFF. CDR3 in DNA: TGTGCCAGCAGTCCCGGGACTACTCCTCCCAATGAGCAGTTCTTC.

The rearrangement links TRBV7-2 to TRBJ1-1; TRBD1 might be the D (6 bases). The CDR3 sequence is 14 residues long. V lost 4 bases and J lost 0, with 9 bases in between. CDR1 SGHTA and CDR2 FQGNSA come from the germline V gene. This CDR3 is CASSSQGLNTEAFF. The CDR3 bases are TGTGCCAGCAGCTCACAGGGCTTGAACACTGAAGCTTTCTTT.

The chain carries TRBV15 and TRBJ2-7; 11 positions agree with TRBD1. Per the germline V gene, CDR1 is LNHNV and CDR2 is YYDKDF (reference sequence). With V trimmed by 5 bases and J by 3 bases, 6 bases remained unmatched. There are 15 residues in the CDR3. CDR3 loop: CATSGGQGGNYEQYF. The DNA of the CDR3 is TGTGCCACCAGCGGGGGACAGGGGGGAAACTACGAGCAGTACTTC. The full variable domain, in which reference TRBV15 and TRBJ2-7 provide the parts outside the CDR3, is DAMVIQNPRYQVTQFGKPVTLSCSQTLNHNVMYWYQQKSSQAPKLLFHYYDKDFNNEADTPDNFQSRRPNTSFCFLDIRSPGLGDTAMYLCATSGGQGGNYEQYFGPGTRLTVT.

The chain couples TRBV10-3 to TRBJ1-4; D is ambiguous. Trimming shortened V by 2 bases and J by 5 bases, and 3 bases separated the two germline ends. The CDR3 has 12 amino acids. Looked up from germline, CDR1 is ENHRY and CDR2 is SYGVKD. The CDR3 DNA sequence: TGTGCCATCAGTGAGCGGAATGAAAAACTGTTTTTT. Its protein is CAISERNEKLFF.

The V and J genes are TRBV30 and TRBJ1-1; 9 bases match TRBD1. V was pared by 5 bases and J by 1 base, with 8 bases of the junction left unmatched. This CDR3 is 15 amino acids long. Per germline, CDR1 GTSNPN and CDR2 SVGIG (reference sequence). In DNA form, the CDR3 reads TGTGCCTGGTCCTCCAAGACAGGGGGGAACACTGAAGCTTTCTTT. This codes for CAWSSKTGGNTEAFF.

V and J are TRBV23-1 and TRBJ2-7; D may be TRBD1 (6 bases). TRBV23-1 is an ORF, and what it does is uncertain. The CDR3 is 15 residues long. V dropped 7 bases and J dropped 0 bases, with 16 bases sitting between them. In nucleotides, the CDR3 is TGCGCCAGCAACTCAATCCGGGACAACTCCTACGAGCAGTACTTC. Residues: CASNSIRDNSYEQYF.

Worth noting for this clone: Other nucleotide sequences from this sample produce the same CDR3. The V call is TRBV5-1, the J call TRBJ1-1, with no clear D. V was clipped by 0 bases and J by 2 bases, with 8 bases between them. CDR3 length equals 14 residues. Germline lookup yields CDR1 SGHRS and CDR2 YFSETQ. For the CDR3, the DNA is TGCGCCAGCAGCTTGGTGGCGGGAAACACTGAAGCTTTCTTT. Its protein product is CASSLVAGNTEAFF.

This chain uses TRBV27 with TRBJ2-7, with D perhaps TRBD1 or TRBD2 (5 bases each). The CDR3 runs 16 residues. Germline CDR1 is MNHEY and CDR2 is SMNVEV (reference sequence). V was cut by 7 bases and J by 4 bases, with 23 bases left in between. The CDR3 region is CASIDLGPGVWYEQYF. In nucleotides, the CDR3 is TGTGCCAGCATTGATTTGGGGCCCGGGGTGTGGTACGAGCAGTACTTC.

This CDR3 is CASSPPQTYEQYF. The CDR3 coding sequence is TGTGCCAGCTCACCTCCACAGACCTACGAGCAGTACTTC. This rearrangement joins TRBV18 to TRBJ2-7; D gene ambiguous. This CDR3 region has 13 residues. V was shortened by 3 bases and J by 2 bases, with 8 bases between the two germline ends. The germline V gene has CDR1 KGHSH and CDR2 LQKENI. The full variable domain, completed using reference TRBV18 and TRBJ2-7, is NAGVMQNPRHLVRRRGQEARLRCSPMKGHSHVYWYRQLPEEGLKFMVYLQKENIIDESGMPKERFSAEFPKEGPSILRIQQVVRGDSAAYFCASSPPQTYEQYFGPGTRLTVT.

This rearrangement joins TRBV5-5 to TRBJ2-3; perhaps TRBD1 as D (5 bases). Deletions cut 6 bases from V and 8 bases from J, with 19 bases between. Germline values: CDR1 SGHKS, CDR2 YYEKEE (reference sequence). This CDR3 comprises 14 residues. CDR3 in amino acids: CASTPFQGAPTQYF. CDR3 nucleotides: TGTGCCAGCACCCCATTTCAGGGCGCCCCTACGCAGTATTTT. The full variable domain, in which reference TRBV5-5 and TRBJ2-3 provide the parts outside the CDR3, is DAGVTQSPTHLIKTRGQQVTLRCSPISGHKSVSWYQQVLGQGPQFIFQYYEKEERGRGNFPDRFSARQFPNYSSELNVNALLLGDSALYLCASTPFQGAPTQYFGPGTRLTVL.